A single sample is the source of the 24 T cell receptor beta chains below, sequenced in a study of blood T cell repertoires in COVID-19. Produced via immunoSEQ multiplex PCR; TCRdb's table is partial and in-frame only. The sample has some 200,000 clones, 70% to 90% seen once. Sequenced input: peripheral blood. These receptors were obtained from a man older than 75 with acute or convalescent COVID-19.

This clone was seen just once. In DNA, the CDR3 is TGTGCCAGCAATTCGAAGGGGTCGGGTGAGCAGTTCTTC. It yields the protein CASNSKGSGEQFF. The rearrangement links TRBV6-5 to TRBJ2-1, with a tentative D call TRBD1 (5 bases). CDR1 and CDR2 from the germline V gene are MNHEY and SVGAGI. Trimming took 7 bases from V and 9 from J, leaving 16 bases between them. The CDR3 contains 13 residues.

The chain uses TRBV21-1 and TRBJ2-2; the D call of TRBD1 is as the table states it, not checked on the DNA. TRBV21-1 is flagged as a pseudogene. This CDR3 has 19 residues. CDR3 nucleotides: TGTGCCAGCAGCAAAAAATCCTTGCGCCGTGACAGGAACACCGGGGAGCTGTTTTTT. The encoded protein is CASSKKSLRRDRNTGELFF.

This chain joins TRBV9 and TRBJ2-1; 11 nucleotides line up with TRBD2. This CDR3 has 15 residues. The germline V gene encodes CDR1 SGDLS and CDR2 YYNGEE. With V trimmed by 3 bases and J by 7 bases, 6 bases remained unmatched. The CDR3 DNA follows: TGTGCCAGCAGCGCACTAGCGGGAGAATGGAATGAGCAGTTCTTC. It translates to CASSALAGEWNEQFF.

This clone was counted between two and nine times. This chain connects TRBV7-9 to TRBJ2-1; D might be TRBD2 (5 bases). This CDR3 is 13 amino acids long. The V end was cut by 6 bases, the J end by 3 bases, with 9 bases between. Germline V gives CDR1 SEHNR, CDR2 FQNEAQ (reference sequence). CDR3 sequence (DNA): TGTGCCAGCAGTCGGGAAATCTACAATGAGCAGTTCTTC. Protein product: CASSREIYNEQFF.

This rearrangement joins TRBV2 to TRBJ1-2; D remains ambiguous. V was clipped by 3 bases and J by 9 bases, with 14 bases between them. The germline V gene encodes CDR1 SNHLY and CDR2 FYNNEI. This CDR3 comprises 13 residues. CDR3 in amino acids: CASSEYIVSSYTF. CDR3 sequence (DNA): TGTGCCAGCAGTGAGTATATCGTCTCTAGCTACACCTTC.

V and J are TRBV10-1 and TRBJ2-5, with D perhaps matching TRBD1 (6 bases). CDR3 length equals 16 residues. V lost 0 bases and J 0 bases, leaving 11 bases between the germline ends. CDR1 is WNHNN and CDR2 is SYGVQD in the germline V gene (reference sequence). CDR3 coding DNA: TGCGCCAGCAGTGAGTCGAAGCCAGGGGACCAAGAGACCCAGTACTTC. Protein sequence: CASSESKPGDQETQYF.

CDR3 nucleotides: TGTGCCAGCAGCTCGCTGGGAGGCACAGATACGCAGTATTTT. Translation gives CASSSLGGTDTQYF. The J gene is TRBJ2-3, the V gene TRBV5-6, with a weak D call TRBD2 (5 bases). V lost 3 bases to trimming and J lost 1 base, with 9 bases between them. The CDR3 runs to 14 residues. CDR1 SGHDT and CDR2 YYEEEE come from the germline V gene. The entire variable domain, with the rest obtained from reference TRBV5-6 and TRBJ2-3, is as follows: DAGVTQSPTHLIKTRGQQVTLRCSPKSGHDTVSWYQQALGQGPQFIFQYYEEEERQRGNFPDRFSGHQFPNYSSELNVNALLLGDSALYLCASSSLGGTDTQYFGPGTRLTVL.

The chain carries TRBV19 and TRBJ2-7; 7 bases match TRBD2. This CDR3 has 15 amino acids. Trimming took 4 bases from V and 2 from J; bases not matched to a gene: 8. CDR1 is LNHDA and CDR2 is SQIVND in the germline V gene (reference sequence). The CDR3: CASSTRDYPPYEQYF. CDR3 nucleotides: TGTGCCAGTAGTACCCGGGACTACCCTCCCTACGAGCAGTACTTC. Full variable domain (missing parts from reference TRBV19 and TRBJ2-7): DGGITQSPKYLFRKEGQNVTLSCEQNLNHDAMYWYRQDPGQGLRLIYYSQIVNDFQKGDIAEGYSVSREKKESFPLTVTSAQKNPTAFYLCASSTRDYPPYEQYFGPGTRLTVT.

This chain uses TRBV14 with TRBJ2-3; TRBD2 matches 7 bases. Germline V gene sequence: CDR1 SGHDN, CDR2 FVKESK. The CDR3 contains 15 residues. The V and J ends lost 4 bases and 0 bases, in that order; junction bases with no gene match: 4. CDR3 DNA: TGTGCCAGCAGCCTCCTGGGACTAAGCACAGATACGCAGTATTTT. This translates into CASSLLGLSTDTQYF.

The chain is built from TRBV7-9 and TRBJ1-5; possible D gene TRBD1, 5 bases. V lost 5 bases, J lost 4 bases, and 9 bases lay in between. This CDR3 contains 13 residues. Germline CDR1 reads SEHNR; CDR2 reads FQNEAQ (reference sequence). The CDR3 protein is CASSQGSNQPQHF. In nucleotides, the CDR3 is TGTGCCAGCAGCCAGGGCTCGAATCAGCCCCAGCATTTT.

This chain links TRBV5-1 with TRBJ2-7, with D possibly TRBD2 on 5 matching bases. The germline V gene has CDR1 SGHRS and CDR2 YFSETQ. V was cut by 8 bases and J by 0 bases, with 15 bases left in between. CDR3 length: 14 residues. The CDR3 reads CASQETTLSYEQYF. For the CDR3, the DNA is TGCGCCAGTCAAGAGACTACCCTCTCCTACGAGCAGTACTTC.

The rearrangement links TRBV5-1 to TRBJ1-1; 10 nucleotides line up with TRBD1. The CDR3 is 15 residues long. V was pared by 3 bases and J by 5 bases, with 7 bases of the junction left unmatched. From germline, CDR1 is SGHRS and CDR2 YFSETQ. CDR3: CASSSGQGGMTEAFF. In DNA, the CDR3 is TGCGCCAGCAGCTCAGGACAGGGGGGAATGACTGAAGCTTTCTTT.

In its sample, this clone was seen once. This rearrangement joins TRBV7-9 to TRBJ2-3; 7 bases agree with TRBD2. The germline V gene encodes CDR1 SEHNR and CDR2 FQNEAQ (reference sequence). J gave up 0 bases and V 2 bases, and 5 bases lay outside the gene matches. This CDR3 region has 16 residues. CDR3 amino acids: CASSLKGLGSTDTQYF. The CDR3 bases are TGTGCCAGCAGCTTAAAAGGACTAGGGAGCACAGATACGCAGTATTTT.

The J gene is TRBJ2-7, the V gene TRBV20-1; the D gene is possibly TRBD1 (6 bases). Looked up from germline, CDR1 is DFQATT and CDR2 is SNEGSKA (reference sequence). This CDR3 comprises 13 residues. V lost 3 bases and J lost 4, with 13 bases in between. CDR3 sequence reads: CSASLGAPYEQYF. Here the CDR3 DNA reads TGCAGTGCTAGTTTGGGGGCGCCATACGAGCAGTACTTC.

V is TRBV25-1 and J is TRBJ2-5; possible D gene TRBD1, 6 bases. Germline CDR1 and CDR2: MGHDK and SYGVNS. The CDR3 length is 13 residues. V gave up 4 bases and J gave up 7 bases, with 13 bases separating them. The CDR3 reads CASSGKQGGTQYF. CDR3 nucleotide sequence: TGTGCCAGCAGTGGCAAACAGGGTGGGACCCAGTACTTC.

The chain is built from TRBV14 and TRBJ2-5; 14 bases align to TRBD2. Looked up from germline, CDR1 is SGHDN and CDR2 is FVKESK. This CDR3 spans 21 amino acids. V lost 1 base and J lost 5; bases outside the gene matches: 18. As DNA, the CDR3 is TGTGCCAGCAGCCAAGTTGCGGGCTCCGGGACTAGCGGGAGAACGGGGGAGACCCAGTACTTC. Translating gives CASSQVAGSGTSGRTGETQYF.

This clone was seen only once. V is TRBV7-9 and J is TRBJ2-5; maybe TRBD1 (5 bases). The CDR3 is 13 residues long. Germline CDR1 and CDR2: SEHNR and FQNEAQ (reference sequence). Deletions cut 5 bases from V and 5 bases from J, with 12 bases between. The CDR3 here is CASSLGALETQYF. The CDR3 region has the DNA TGTGCCAGCAGCCTAGGGGCCCTTGAGACCCAGTACTTC.

This chain uses TRBV7-2 with TRBJ2-1, with TRBD2 identical over 9 bases. Germline-derived CDR1 and CDR2 are SGHTA and FQGNSA. V dropped 1 base and J dropped 11; count of bases not matched to a gene: 12. There are 16 residues in the CDR3. The CDR3 bases are TGTGCCAGCAGCTTAGATGCGGGAGGGATTTCCCCTAAGCAGTTCTTC. As protein: CASSLDAGGISPKQFF.

This clone has a single count. One end of the junction is discordant with germline, which a read error may explain. This chain uses TRBV7-2 with TRBJ1-5, with D possibly being TRBD1 (5 bases). The germline gives CDR1 SGHTA, CDR2 FQGNSA. The CDR3 contains 16 residues. The CDR3 loop reads CASSIAYPGGDQPQHF. In DNA, the CDR3 is TGTGCCAGCAGCATAGCCTACCCGGGGGGGGATCAGCCCCAGCATTTT.

V and J are TRBV5-1 and TRBJ1-2; D is undetermined. V shed 4 bases and J shed 3 bases, with 16 bases lying between them. From germline, CDR1 is SGHRS and CDR2 YFSETQ. The CDR3 totals 15 residues. CDR3 nucleotides: TGCGCCAGCAGCCCTCTCGGGAGGGAGGACTATGGCTACACCTTC. Protein product: CASSPLGREDYGYTF. Full variable domain (remainder filled in from reference TRBV5-1 and TRBJ1-2): KAGVTQTPRYLIKTRGQQVTLSCSPISGHRSVSWYQQTPGQGLQFLFEYFSETQRNKGNFPGRFSGRQFSNSRSEMNVSTLELGDSALYLCASSPLGREDYGYTFGSGTRLTVV.

V usage is TRBV7-3 and J usage is TRBJ2-2, with TRBD1 matching over 8 bases. V shed 3 bases and J 5 bases; nucleotides not matched to a gene: 14. CDR3 length: 18 residues. Germline V gives CDR1 SGHTA, CDR2 FQGTGA. The CDR3 nucleotides read TGTGCCAGCAGCTTGACACCTTCAGGGGGCTTGGGGACCGGGGAGCTGTTTTTT. Protein product: CASSLTPSGGLGTGELFF.

The chain links TRBV9 to TRBJ1-2; unclear D gene. The CDR3 sequence is 14 residues long. V was clipped by 4 bases and J by 5 bases, with 15 bases between them. Germline loops: CDR1 SGDLS, CDR2 YYNGEE. The CDR3 loop reads CASSTISAPYGYTF. CDR3 sequence (DNA): TGTGCCAGCAGCACAATTTCCGCTCCGTATGGCTACACCTTC.

The chain links TRBV7-2 to TRBJ2-1; 8 positions match TRBD2. CDR1 SGHTA and CDR2 FQGNSA come from the germline V gene. The CDR3 consists of 15 residues. Trimming cost V 3 bases and J 6 bases; bases outside gene matches: 7. CDR3 bases: TGTGCCAGCAGCTTCTTCCCGGGAGGGCCCAATGAGCAGTTCTTC. Protein sequence: CASSFFPGGPNEQFF.

The CDR3 protein is CASSPRRGRGNEQFF. CDR3 DNA sequence: TGTGCCAGCAGTCCAAGAAGGGGGAGGGGCAATGAGCAGTTCTTC. This chain connects TRBV27 to TRBJ2-1; D is possibly TRBD2 (7 bases). The CDR3 length is 15 residues. Germline V CDR1 and CDR2: MNHEY, SMNVEV (reference sequence). The ends were cut back, 5 bases at V and 6 bases at J, with 17 bases in the middle.